This entry features one TCR beta chain sequence. Its antigen is unknown. Germline CDR1 reads MNHEY; CDR2 reads SMNVEV (reference sequence). The CDR3 covers 15 residues. The V end was cut by 3 bases, the J end by 4 bases, with 13 bases between. The entirety of the isolated RNA underwent reverse transcription, so expressed TCRB transcripts were sequenced. Repertoires were generated with immunoSEQ multiplex PCR, while TCRdb's copy carries only in-frame clones and drops some. The sample comprises fewer than 20,000 clones, approximately 47% of which are singletons, and approximately 0.5% rests with the top ten. This sample was taken from a study of beta chain features in type 1 diabetes. Study observations and caveats: TCRB CDR3s from Type 1 diabetes patients were moderately but significantly shorter in all four CD4+ subsets. Equally in patients and controls, PCR might preferentially amplify shorter templates. At VDJ recombination sites, type 1 diabetes patients had fewer insertions and more deleted nucleotides.

Donors contributed one heparinised blood draw apiece, averaging about 110 mL. This clonotype was sampled from a woman aged 40 to 50 in good health. The sample consisted of stem cell memory CD4+ T cells from blood. V and J are TRBV27 and TRBJ1-5; a weak D match, TRBD1 (6 bases). DNA of the CDR3: TGTGCCAGCAGTTTGTACGGGACACCAAATCAGCCCCAGCATTTT. It codes for CASSLYGTPNQPQHF.